This is a list of T cell receptor beta chains from one sample in a study of cytomegalovirus exposure and HLA in healthy donors. Profiling relied on immunoSEQ multiplex PCR, and the TCRdb table lists in-frame clones only, not all of them. The profile covers 150,000 to 180,000 clones, with 80% appearing a single time and 5.6% taken by the ten largest. Sequenced: PBMCs. These receptors all stem from a middle-aged woman in good health and CMV-seropositive. Each CDR3 is given with its conserved first and last residue. Each record gives: J gene, D gene, clone size, V gene, CDR3 protein, CDR3 DNA. The D gene is left open where the match is weak. Some rows have no size entry. The others give once, few or many, or a class for an expanded clone.

J gene: TRBJ2-5
D gene: TRBD2
clone size: NA
V gene: TRBV29-1
CDR3 protein: CSVEDRPVVSGSSVQYF
CDR3 DNA: TGCAGCGTTGAAGATCGCCCGGTTGTTAGCGGGAGTTCGGTCCAGTACTTC

J gene: TRBJ2-3
D gene: TRBD2
clone size: NA
V gene: TRBV7-8
CDR3 protein: CASSLATLRILAGRVNTQYF
CDR3 DNA: TGTGCCAGCAGCTTAGCTACATTGAGGATACTAGCGGGGAGGGTAAATACGCAGTATTTT

J gene: TRBJ2-7
D gene: TRBD2
clone size: NA
V gene: TRBV5-1
CDR3 protein: CASSLEAGGRYEQYF
CDR3 DNA: TGCGCCAGCAGCTTGGAAGCGGGAGGCCGTTACGAGCAGTACTTC

J gene: TRBJ2-5
D gene: TRBD2
clone size: NA
V gene: TRBV10-2
CDR3 protein: CASSPEGLGGPGKTQYF
CDR3 DNA: TGCGCCAGCAGTCCCGAAGGTCTGGGAGGGCCGGGAAAGACCCAGTACTTC

J gene: TRBJ2-2
D gene: TRBD1
clone size: NA
V gene: TRBV5-8
CDR3 protein: CASSYLQGKNTGELFF
CDR3 DNA: TGTGCCAGCAGCTATTTACAGGGGAAGAACACCGGGGAGCTGTTTTTT

J gene: TRBJ1-2
D gene: NA
clone size: NA
V gene: TRBV15
CDR3 protein: CATSRDIDYGYTF
CDR3 DNA: TGTGCCACCAGCAGAGATATAGACTATGGCTACACCTTC

J gene: TRBJ1-5
D gene: NA
clone size: NA
V gene: TRBV27
CDR3 protein: CASSLSGEWSNQSQHF
CDR3 DNA: TGTGCCAGCAGTTTATCAGGGGAATGGAGCAATCAGTCCCAGCATTTT

J gene: TRBJ1-5
D gene: NA
clone size: NA
V gene: TRBV18
CDR3 protein: CASSPVRAGNQPQHF
CDR3 DNA: TGTGCCAGCTCACCAGTCCGGGCAGGGAATCAGCCCCAGCATTTT

J gene: TRBJ2-3
D gene: NA
clone size: NA
V gene: TRBV5-1
CDR3 protein: CASSLRGTGTDTQYF
CDR3 DNA: TGCGCCAGCAGCTTGCGGGGTACGGGCACAGATACGCAGTATTTT

J gene: TRBJ2-1
D gene: NA
clone size: NA
V gene: TRBV30
CDR3 protein: CAWGPGGYLNEQFF
CDR3 DNA: TGTGCCTGGGGTCCGGGGGGCTATCTCAATGAGCAGTTCTTC

J gene: TRBJ2-7
D gene: TRBD1
clone size: NA
V gene: TRBV7-9
CDR3 protein: CASSLVGGRQDEQYF
CDR3 DNA: TGTGCCAGCAGCTTAGTAGGGGGCCGCCAAGACGAGCAGTACTTC

J gene: TRBJ1-2
D gene: NA
clone size: NA
V gene: TRBV30
CDR3 protein: CAWTPPGQRGYTF
CDR3 DNA: TGTGCCTGGACTCCCCCCGGACAACGTGGCTACACCTTC

J gene: TRBJ2-1
D gene: TRBD2
clone size: NA
V gene: TRBV29-1
CDR3 protein: CSVGSGLAGGQFF
CDR3 DNA: TGCAGCGTTGGATCGGGACTAGCGGGAGGGCAGTTCTTC

J gene: TRBJ1-5
D gene: TRBD1
clone size: once
V gene: TRBV7-8
CDR3 protein: CASSLRRGNQPQHF
CDR3 DNA: TGTGCCAGCAGCTTACGCAGGGGGAACCAGCCCCAGCATTTT

J gene: TRBJ2-1
D gene: NA
clone size: NA
V gene: TRBV15
CDR3 protein: CATSRELARYNEQFF
CDR3 DNA: TGTGCCACCAGCAGAGAACTAGCAAGGTACAATGAGCAGTTCTTC

J gene: TRBJ2-7
D gene: NA
clone size: NA
V gene: TRBV21-1
CDR3 protein: CASSALGLAGVNEQYF
CDR3 DNA: TGTGCCAGCAGCGCCCTAGGATTAGCGGGAGTGAACGAGCAGTACTTC

J gene: TRBJ2-6
D gene: TRBD1
clone size: NA
V gene: TRBV27
CDR3 protein: CASSPTGPSGANVLTF
CDR3 DNA: TGTGCCAGCAGTCCGACAGGGCCCTCTGGGGCCAACGTCCTGACTTTC

J gene: TRBJ2-1
D gene: TRBD2
clone size: NA
V gene: TRBV29-1
CDR3 protein: CSVERREGWGNEQFF
CDR3 DNA: TGCAGCGTTGAAAGACGGGAGGGGTGGGGAAATGAGCAGTTCTTC

J gene: TRBJ1-4
D gene: NA
clone size: NA
V gene: TRBV12-5
CDR3 protein: CASGLTVATNEKLFF
CDR3 DNA: TGTGCTAGTGGTTTGACGGTTGCAACTAATGAAAAACTGTTTTTT

J gene: TRBJ2-3
D gene: TRBD2
clone size: few
V gene: TRBV27
CDR3 protein: CASSASGLGADTQYF
CDR3 DNA: TGTGCCAGCAGCGCTTCGGGACTAGGAGCAGATACGCAGTATTTT

J gene: TRBJ2-7
D gene: NA
clone size: NA
V gene: TRBV7-9
CDR3 protein: CASSLLGGGPPEQYF
CDR3 DNA: TGTGCCAGCAGCTTATTAGGGGGAGGGCCACCCGAGCAGTACTTC

J gene: TRBJ1-1
D gene: NA
clone size: NA
V gene: TRBV28
CDR3 protein: CASIPSWGLGAFF
CDR3 DNA: TGTGCCAGCATCCCCTCTTGGGGACTTGGAGCTTTCTTT

J gene: TRBJ2-7
D gene: NA
clone size: once
V gene: TRBV2
CDR3 protein: CASSDADSLYEQYF
CDR3 DNA: TGTGCCAGCAGTGATGCGGACAGTCTCTACGAGCAGTACTTC

J gene: TRBJ2-1
D gene: TRBD2
clone size: NA
V gene: TRBV6-5
CDR3 protein: CASSAPRLAVNEQFF
CDR3 DNA: TGTGCCAGCAGCGCTCCTAGACTAGCGGTAAATGAGCAGTTCTTC

J gene: TRBJ1-1
D gene: NA
clone size: NA
V gene: TRBV6-5
CDR3 protein: CASSYVAGGTEAFF
CDR3 DNA: TGTGCCAGCAGTTACGTAGCGGGGGGCACTGAAGCTTTCTTT

J gene: TRBJ2-3
D gene: NA
clone size: NA
V gene: TRBV4-1
CDR3 protein: CASSPSKLTGTSTDTQYF
CDR3 DNA: TGCGCCAGCAGCCCCAGTAAGTTGACAGGGACTAGCACAGATACGCAGTATTTT

J gene: TRBJ2-1
D gene: TRBD2
clone size: NA
V gene: TRBV5-1
CDR3 protein: CASSSGTSGRNNEQFF
CDR3 DNA: TGCGCCAGCAGCTCCGGGACTAGCGGGAGAAACAATGAGCAGTTCTTC

J gene: TRBJ2-7
D gene: TRBD2
clone size: NA
V gene: TRBV9
CDR3 protein: CASSVTSGRAGEQYF
CDR3 DNA: TGTGCCAGCAGCGTAACTAGCGGGAGGGCAGGGGAGCAGTACTTC

J gene: TRBJ2-3
D gene: TRBD2
clone size: few
V gene: TRBV7-3
CDR3 protein: CASSLGGSLDSDTQYF
CDR3 DNA: TGTGCCAGCAGCTTAGGCGGGAGCCTGGACTCAGATACGCAGTATTTT

J gene: TRBJ1-1
D gene: NA
clone size: NA
V gene: TRBV6-6
CDR3 protein: CASSPSVNTEAFF
CDR3 DNA: TGTGCCAGCAGTCCGTCCGTGAACACTGAAGCTTTCTTT

J gene: TRBJ2-3
D gene: TRBD2
clone size: NA
V gene: TRBV10-1
CDR3 protein: CASFFGLAGGPWGTDTQYF
CDR3 DNA: TGCGCCAGTTTTTTTGGACTAGCGGGAGGGCCGTGGGGCACAGATACGCAGTATTTT

J gene: TRBJ1-1
D gene: NA
clone size: few
V gene: TRBV14
CDR3 protein: CASSVAIADTEAFF
CDR3 DNA: TGTGCCAGCAGTGTGGCGATAGCGGACACTGAAGCTTTCTTT

J gene: TRBJ2-7
D gene: TRBD2
clone size: once
V gene: TRBV7-2
CDR3 protein: CASSRRLAGIYEQYF
CDR3 DNA: TGTGCCAGCAGCCGGAGACTAGCGGGGATATACGAGCAGTACTTC

J gene: TRBJ1-1
D gene: NA
clone size: few
V gene: TRBV27
CDR3 protein: CASLRGGSNTEAFF
CDR3 DNA: TGTGCCAGTCTTCGGGGGGGGTCGAACACTGAAGCTTTCTTT

J gene: TRBJ2-5
D gene: TRBD2
clone size: once
V gene: TRBV7-9
CDR3 protein: CASSPSGAGGEQYF
CDR3 DNA: TGTGCCAGCAGCCCCAGCGGAGCGGGAGGTGAGCAGTACTTC

J gene: TRBJ2-2
D gene: TRBD2
clone size: NA
V gene: TRBV19
CDR3 protein: CASSPSLAGGPNTGELFF
CDR3 DNA: TGTGCCAGTAGCCCATCTCTAGCGGGAGGGCCCAACACCGGGGAGCTGTTTTTT

J gene: TRBJ2-5
D gene: TRBD2
clone size: NA
V gene: TRBV5-8
CDR3 protein: CASSLSQREMGETQYF
CDR3 DNA: TGTGCCAGCAGCTTGTCGCAGCGGGAGATGGGAGAGACCCAGTACTTC

J gene: TRBJ1-1
D gene: TRBD1
clone size: NA
V gene: TRBV27
CDR3 protein: CASTGTGLTEAFF
CDR3 DNA: TGTGCCAGCACCGGGACAGGACTCACTGAAGCTTTCTTT

J gene: TRBJ2-3
D gene: NA
clone size: NA
V gene: TRBV5-1
CDR3 protein: CASSLDGSRTDTQYF
CDR3 DNA: TGCGCCAGCAGCTTGGACGGGAGTCGGACAGATACGCAGTATTTT

J gene: TRBJ1-2
D gene: TRBD1
clone size: NA
V gene: TRBV10-3
CDR3 protein: CAISTGGDGYTF
CDR3 DNA: TGTGCCATCAGTACAGGGGGCGATGGCTACACCTTC

J gene: TRBJ2-7
D gene: TRBD1
clone size: NA
V gene: TRBV11-2
CDR3 protein: CASSLQTGTYEQYF
CDR3 DNA: TGTGCCAGCAGCTTACAGACAGGGACCTACGAGCAGTACTTC

J gene: TRBJ2-7
D gene: NA
clone size: once
V gene: TRBV15
CDR3 protein: CATSRDTTKQYF
CDR3 DNA: TGTGCCACCAGCAGAGATACAACTAAGCAGTACTTC

J gene: TRBJ2-1
D gene: TRBD2
clone size: NA
V gene: TRBV7-9
CDR3 protein: CASSLIGGSRNEQFF
CDR3 DNA: TGTGCCAGCAGCTTAATTGGCGGGAGCAGGAATGAGCAGTTCTTC

J gene: TRBJ2-5
D gene: NA
clone size: NA
V gene: TRBV14
CDR3 protein: CASSRGGVTQYF
CDR3 DNA: TGTGCCAGCAGCCGAGGGGGTGTGACCCAGTACTTC

J gene: TRBJ1-4
D gene: TRBD1
clone size: once
V gene: TRBV6-6
CDR3 protein: CASTGTGGTSNEKLFF
CDR3 DNA: TGTGCCAGCACAGGGACAGGAGGGACATCTAATGAAAAACTGTTTTTT

J gene: TRBJ2-1
D gene: TRBD2
clone size: NA
V gene: TRBV7-9
CDR3 protein: CASSRPGLAGNNEQFF
CDR3 DNA: TGTGCCAGCAGCCGACCGGGACTAGCGGGAAACAATGAGCAGTTCTTC

J gene: TRBJ2-5
D gene: TRBD2
clone size: NA
V gene: TRBV29-1
CDR3 protein: CSVSGGSETQYF
CDR3 DNA: TGCAGCGTTAGCGGGGGCAGTGAGACCCAGTACTTC

J gene: TRBJ1-1
D gene: NA
clone size: NA
V gene: TRBV11-2
CDR3 protein: CASSLPRRTEFTEAFF
CDR3 DNA: TGTGCCAGCAGCTTACCTCGGAGAACCGAGTTCACTGAAGCTTTCTTT

J gene: TRBJ2-3
D gene: TRBD1
clone size: few
V gene: TRBV6-5
CDR3 protein: CASSYDRGRTDTQYF
CDR3 DNA: TGTGCCAGCAGTTATGACAGGGGGAGGACAGATACGCAGTATTTT

J gene: TRBJ1-6
D gene: NA
clone size: once
V gene: TRBV5-4
CDR3 protein: CASSASQGSVTSPLHF
CDR3 DNA: TGTGCCAGCAGCGCCTCACAGGGATCGGTCACGTCACCCCTCCACTTT

J gene: TRBJ2-5
D gene: NA
clone size: NA
V gene: TRBV27
CDR3 protein: CASSSYPGFIWETQYF
CDR3 DNA: TGTGCCAGCAGTTCATATCCCGGGTTCATTTGGGAGACCCAGTACTTC

J gene: TRBJ1-2
D gene: NA
clone size: NA
V gene: TRBV5-8
CDR3 protein: CASSSVGVQMGYTF
CDR3 DNA: TGTGCCAGCAGCTCGGTAGGGGTCCAGATGGGCTACACCTTC

J gene: TRBJ1-1
D gene: TRBD1
clone size: NA
V gene: TRBV7-9
CDR3 protein: CASSLGDRVYTEAFF
CDR3 DNA: TGTGCCAGCAGCTTAGGGGACAGGGTATACACTGAAGCTTTCTTT

J gene: TRBJ1-2
D gene: TRBD1
clone size: NA
V gene: TRBV6-1
CDR3 protein: CASRNGQVFYGYTF
CDR3 DNA: TGTGCCAGCAGAAACGGACAGGTTTTCTATGGCTACACCTTC

J gene: TRBJ2-7
D gene: TRBD2
clone size: NA
V gene: TRBV28
CDR3 protein: CASSLYSSGRSYEQYF
CDR3 DNA: TGTGCCAGCAGTTTATACTCTAGCGGGAGGTCCTACGAGCAGTACTTC

J gene: TRBJ2-1
D gene: TRBD1
clone size: NA
V gene: TRBV5-1
CDR3 protein: CASSGSTGGAYNEQFF
CDR3 DNA: TGCGCCAGCAGCGGGTCCACAGGGGGCGCCTACAATGAGCAGTTCTTC

J gene: TRBJ1-2
D gene: NA
clone size: NA
V gene: TRBV6-5
CDR3 protein: CASRSTGRNGYTF
CDR3 DNA: TGTGCCAGCAGGTCAACGGGGAGGAATGGCTACACCTTC